The clone carrying this TCR beta chain showed up many times. These data originate in a study of T cells after yellow fever vaccination. A single record per CDR3 protein comes from TCRdb applying MiXCR to the 5' RACE reads. The sample has about 320,000 distinct CDR3 sequences, about 10% seen once; the top ten hold about 3.5%. Germline V CDR1 and CDR2: SGHRS, YFSETQ. The CDR3 contains 13 residues. The V gene end was trimmed by 3 bases and the J gene end by 5 bases; junction bases not matched to a gene: 4. This receptor was identified in a young man who received the YFV17D yellow fever vaccine. The sample was CD4+ T cells sorted from PBMCs, taken 45 days after the yellow fever booster vaccination. The J gene is TRBJ2-5, the V gene TRBV5-1, with TRBD1 identical over 7 bases. CDR3 region: CASSSTGKETQYF. CDR3 nucleotides: TGCGCCAGCAGCTCGACAGGGAAGGAGACCCAGTACTTC. The full variable domain, in which reference TRBV5-1 and TRBJ2-5 provide the parts outside the CDR3, is KAGVTQTPRYLIKTRGQQVTLSCSPISGHRSVSWYQQTPGQGLQFLFEYFSETQRNKGNFPGRFSGRQFSNSRSEMNVSTLELGDSALYLCASSSTGKETQYFGPGTRLLVL.